This T cell receptor (beta chain) was found in a study of tumor-infiltrating lymphocytes in primary liver carcinoma. Blood RNA was derived from unsorted whole blood, and germline DNA was extracted too. Patients showed chronic HBV infection and an absence of prior treatment. The CDR3 totals 14 residues. Germline loops: CDR1 SGHNT, CDR2 YYREEE (reference sequence). Trimming pared 2 bases from V and 4 bases from J, leaving 9 bases between. Findings of the study overall: Owing to bulk unsorted samples, no comparison was made between CD4+ and CD8+ repertoires. Tumors had a top-250-clone fraction that was significantly higher than blood (p = 0.039).

Priming with a constant-region primer yielded TCR beta cDNA from 450 to 600 ng total RNA. What produced the TCR beta libraries was three nested multiplex PCR rounds using slightly modified ARM-PCR. With TRBV1-TRBV30 forward primers and a C-beta reverse primer, the first two PCR rounds were run for about 10 cycles each. Via MiXCR, TCRdb re-called the multiplex PCR reads, giving one row per CDR3 protein. Of around 330,000 distinct CDR3 sequences in the sample, roughly 60% were seen once. This clonotype was detected ten times or more. The antigen remains undetermined. The sample consisted of peripheral blood. This receptor was identified in a man aged 35 to 55 with primary liver carcinoma and hepatitis B virus infection. The rearrangement uses TRBV5-4 and TRBJ2-2; no firm D call. CDR3 residues: CASSFDERTGELFF. CDR3 coding DNA: TGTGCCAGCAGCTTTGATGAGCGCACCGGGGAGCTGTTTTTT.